This T cell receptor (beta chain) was recovered during a study of T-cell memory formation after mild COVID-19. Study details: In these data, TCR clusters were largely donor specific.

This clonotype turned up a few times. As yet, its antigen is unknown. Study-wide findings and caveats: Of the contracting clones, CD4+ ones lay mainly in CM and EM, and CD8+ ones in EMRA. There were some responding clones in pre-infection memory, which suggested that cross-reactive memory had joined.

TCRdb itself ran the 5' RACE reads through MiXCR, one entry per CDR3 protein. The table has tens of thousands of distinct CDR3 sequences, around 12% seen once. The CDR3 loop spans 17 amino acids. The V and J ends lost 3 bases and 1 base, in that order; junction bases with no gene match: 6. CDR1 is KGHSH and CDR2 is LQKENI in the germline V gene. The chain joins TRBV18 to TRBJ2-1, with 10 nucleotides matching TRBD1. Sequenced input: PBMCs or a T cell subset sorted from them (not recorded which). The sequence came from a man aged 18 to 30 who had mild COVID-19 (a few samples of this study predate the infection). Cell type and time point are not known. In DNA form, the CDR3 reads TGTGCCAGCTCACCTCCGCGACAGGGGGCTTCCTACAATGAGCAGTTCTTC. Translation gives CASSPPRQGASYNEQFF.